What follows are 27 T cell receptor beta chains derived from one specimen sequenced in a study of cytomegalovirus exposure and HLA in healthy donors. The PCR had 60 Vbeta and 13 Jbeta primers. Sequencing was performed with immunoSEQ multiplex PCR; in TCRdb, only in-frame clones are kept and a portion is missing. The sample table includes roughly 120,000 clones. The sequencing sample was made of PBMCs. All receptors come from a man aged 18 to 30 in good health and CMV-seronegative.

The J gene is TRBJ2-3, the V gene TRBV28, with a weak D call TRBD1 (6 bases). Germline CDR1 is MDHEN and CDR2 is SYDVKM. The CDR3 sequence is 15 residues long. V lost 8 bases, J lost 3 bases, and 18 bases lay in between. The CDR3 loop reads CASSDGGAHTDTQYF. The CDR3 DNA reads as TGTGCCAGCTCCGATGGGGGCGCACATACAGATACGCAGTATTTT.

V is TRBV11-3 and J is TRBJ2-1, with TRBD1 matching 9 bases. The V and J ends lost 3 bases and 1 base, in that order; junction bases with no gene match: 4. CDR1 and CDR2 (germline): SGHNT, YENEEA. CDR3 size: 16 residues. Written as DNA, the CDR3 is TGTGCCAGCAGCTTGGCCGGGACAGGGTCCTACAATGAGCAGTTCTTC. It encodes CASSLAGTGSYNEQFF. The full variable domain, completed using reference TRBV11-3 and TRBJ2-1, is EAGVVQSPRYKIIEKKQPVAFWCNPISGHNTLYWYLQNLGQGPELLIRYENEEAVDDSQLPKDRFSAERLKGVDSTLKIQPAELGDSAVYLCASSLAGTGSYNEQFFGPGTRLTVL.

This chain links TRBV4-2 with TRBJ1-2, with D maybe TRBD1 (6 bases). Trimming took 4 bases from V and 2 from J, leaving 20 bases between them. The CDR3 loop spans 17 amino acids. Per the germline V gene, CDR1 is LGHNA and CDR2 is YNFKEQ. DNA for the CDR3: TGTGCCAGCAGCCGAGTTTTCCCGCCGGGGGGCAACTATGGCTACACCTTC. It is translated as CASSRVFPPGGNYGYTF.

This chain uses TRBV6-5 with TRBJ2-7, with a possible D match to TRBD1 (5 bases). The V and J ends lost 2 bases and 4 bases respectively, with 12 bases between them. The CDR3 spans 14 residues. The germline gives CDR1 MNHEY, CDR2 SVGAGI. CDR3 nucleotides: TGTGCCAGCAGTTACCGTCCAGGGCAGTACGAGCAGTACTTC. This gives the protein CASSYRPGQYEQYF.

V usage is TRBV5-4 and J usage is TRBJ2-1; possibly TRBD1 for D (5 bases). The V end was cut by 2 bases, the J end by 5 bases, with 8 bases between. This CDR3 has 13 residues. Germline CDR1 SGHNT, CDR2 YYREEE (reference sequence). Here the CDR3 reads CASSFGRDNEQFF. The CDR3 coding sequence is TGTGCCAGCAGCTTCGGCAGGGACAATGAGCAGTTCTTC. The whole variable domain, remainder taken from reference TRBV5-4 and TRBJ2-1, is ETGVTQSPTHLIKTRGQQVTLRCSSQSGHNTVSWYQQALGQGPQFIFQYYREEENGRGNFPPRFSGLQFPNYSSELNVNALELDDSALYLCASSFGRDNEQFFGPGTRLTVL.

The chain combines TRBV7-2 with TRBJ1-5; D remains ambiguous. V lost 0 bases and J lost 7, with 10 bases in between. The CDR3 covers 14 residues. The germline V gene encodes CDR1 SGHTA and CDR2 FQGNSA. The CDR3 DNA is TGTGCCAGCAGCTTAGCCCCCGGAGAGCAGCCCCAGCATTTT. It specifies CASSLAPGEQPQHF.

Here the CDR3 DNA reads TGTGCCTGGGCCGGGACAGGGGGCGGTGGGACTGAAGCTTTCTTT. It translates to CAWAGTGGGGTEAFF. This chain links TRBV30 with TRBJ1-1, with 12 bases identical to TRBD1. The CDR3 runs 15 residues. Germline CDR1 reads GTSNPN; CDR2 reads SVGIG (reference sequence). Trimming cost V 5 bases and J 5 bases; bases outside gene matches: 9.

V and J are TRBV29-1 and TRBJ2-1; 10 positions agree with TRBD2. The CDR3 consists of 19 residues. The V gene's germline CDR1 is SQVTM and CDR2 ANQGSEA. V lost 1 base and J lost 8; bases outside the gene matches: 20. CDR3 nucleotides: TGCAGCGTTGAAGGGCTCCTGGGGAGCGGGAGGGCCGGGGGAGATGAGCAGTTCTTC. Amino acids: CSVEGLLGSGRAGGDEQFF.

CDR3 sequence reads: CASAKAGGPTGELFF. CDR3 coding DNA: TGTGCCAGCGCGAAAGCGGGAGGGCCCACCGGGGAGCTGTTTTTT. This sequence joins TRBV6-5 and TRBJ2-2; TRBD2 matches 10 bases. The junction had 7 bases not matched to a gene; V was cut back by 8 bases and J by 4 bases. CDR1 MNHEY and CDR2 SVGAGI come from the germline V gene. The CDR3 totals 15 residues.

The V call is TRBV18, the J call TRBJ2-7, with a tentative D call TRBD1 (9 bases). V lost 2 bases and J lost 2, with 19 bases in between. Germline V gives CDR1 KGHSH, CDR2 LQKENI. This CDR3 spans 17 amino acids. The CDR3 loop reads CASSPAGGQGSPYEQYF. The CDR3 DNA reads TGTGCCAGCTCACCAGCGGGAGGACAGGGGTCCCCCTACGAGCAGTACTTC. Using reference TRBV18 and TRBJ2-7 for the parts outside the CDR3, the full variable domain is NAGVMQNPRHLVRRRGQEARLRCSPMKGHSHVYWYRQLPEEGLKFMVYLQKENIIDESGMPKERFSAEFPKEGPSILRIQQVVRGDSAAYFCASSPAGGQGSPYEQYFGPGTRLTVT.

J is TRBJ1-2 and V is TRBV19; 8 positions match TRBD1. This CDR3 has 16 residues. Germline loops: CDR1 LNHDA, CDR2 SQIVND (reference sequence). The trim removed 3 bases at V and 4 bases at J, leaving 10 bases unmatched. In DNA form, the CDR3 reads TGTGCCAGTAGTATTATCCAGGGGGCGCCGGGCTATGGCTACACCTTC. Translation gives CASSIIQGAPGYGYTF. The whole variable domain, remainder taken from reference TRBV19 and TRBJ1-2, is DGGITQSPKYLFRKEGQNVTLSCEQNLNHDAMYWYRQDPGQGLRLIYYSQIVNDFQKGDIAEGYSVSREKKESFPLTVTSAQKNPTAFYLCASSIIQGAPGYGYTFGSGTRLTVV.

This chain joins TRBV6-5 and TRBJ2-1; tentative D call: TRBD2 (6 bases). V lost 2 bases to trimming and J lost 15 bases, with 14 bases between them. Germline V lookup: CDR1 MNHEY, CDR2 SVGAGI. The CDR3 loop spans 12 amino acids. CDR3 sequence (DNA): TGTGCCAGCAGTTACCCGGGACTCGGGGTGTTCTTC. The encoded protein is CASSYPGLGVFF.

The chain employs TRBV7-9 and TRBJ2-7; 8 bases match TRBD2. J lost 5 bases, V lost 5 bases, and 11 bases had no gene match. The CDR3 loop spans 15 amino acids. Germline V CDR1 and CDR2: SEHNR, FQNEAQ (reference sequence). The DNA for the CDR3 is TGTGCCAGCAGCCTCAGGAGGACTAGCTTGAACGAGCAGTACTTC. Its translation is CASSLRRTSLNEQYF.

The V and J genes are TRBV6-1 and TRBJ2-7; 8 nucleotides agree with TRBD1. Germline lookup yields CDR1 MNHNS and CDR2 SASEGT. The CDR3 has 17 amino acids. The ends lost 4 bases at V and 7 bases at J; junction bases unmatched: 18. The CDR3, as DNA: TGTGCCAGCAGTGGACAGGGGATCGGCCCCAACCGGCGAGAGCAGTACTTC. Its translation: CASSGQGIGPNRREQYF.

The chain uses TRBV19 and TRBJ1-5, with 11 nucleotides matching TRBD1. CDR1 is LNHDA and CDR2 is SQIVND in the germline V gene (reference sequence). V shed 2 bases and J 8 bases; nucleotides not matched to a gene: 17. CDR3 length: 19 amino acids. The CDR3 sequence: CASSINLMDRGRGREPQHF. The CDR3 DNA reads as TGTGCCAGTAGTATAAACCTCATGGACAGGGGGCGCGGTCGTGAGCCCCAGCATTTT.

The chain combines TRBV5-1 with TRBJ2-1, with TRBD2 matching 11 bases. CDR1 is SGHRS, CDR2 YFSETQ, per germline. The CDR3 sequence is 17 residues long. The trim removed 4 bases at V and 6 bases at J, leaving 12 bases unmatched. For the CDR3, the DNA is TGCGCCAGCAGCGGAAATAGCGGGAGGGCTAGAGGCAATGAGCAGTTCTTC. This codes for CASSGNSGRARGNEQFF.

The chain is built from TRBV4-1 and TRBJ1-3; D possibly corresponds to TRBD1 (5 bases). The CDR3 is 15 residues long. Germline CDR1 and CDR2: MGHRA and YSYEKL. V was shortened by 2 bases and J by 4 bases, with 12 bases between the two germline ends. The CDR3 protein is CASSQSGLSGNTIYF. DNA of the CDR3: TGCGCCAGCAGCCAATCGGGACTTTCAGGAAACACCATATATTTT.

As DNA, the CDR3 is TGTGCCAGCAGACAAGGACAGGGACTCACCGGGGAGCTGTTTTTT. Its translation: CASRQGQGLTGELFF. The genes are TRBV5-4 and TRBJ2-2; 8 nucleotides match TRBD1. Germline V CDR1 and CDR2: SGHNT, YYREEE (reference sequence). The J segment lost 4 bases and the V segment lost 5 bases, leaving 7 bases of the junction unmatched. This CDR3 contains 15 residues.

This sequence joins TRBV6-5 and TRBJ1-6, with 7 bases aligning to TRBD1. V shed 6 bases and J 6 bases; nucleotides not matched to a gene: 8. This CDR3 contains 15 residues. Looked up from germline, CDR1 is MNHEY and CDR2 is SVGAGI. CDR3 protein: CASSQDRPGNSPLHF. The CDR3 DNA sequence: TGTGCCAGCAGCCAGGACAGGCCGGGTAATTCACCCCTCCACTTT.

The CDR3 sequence: CASSLAAGGGEQFF. CDR3 DNA sequence: TGCGCCAGCAGCTTGGCCGCGGGCGGGGGTGAGCAGTTCTTC. The chain joins TRBV5-1 to TRBJ2-1; TRBD2 matches at 7 bases. The J segment lost 9 bases and the V segment lost 0 bases, leaving 6 bases of the junction unmatched. Per germline, CDR1 SGHRS and CDR2 YFSETQ. The CDR3 runs to 14 residues.

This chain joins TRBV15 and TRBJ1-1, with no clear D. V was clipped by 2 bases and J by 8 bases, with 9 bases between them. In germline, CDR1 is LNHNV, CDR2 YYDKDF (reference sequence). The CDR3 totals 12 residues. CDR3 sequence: CATSRWGGEAFF. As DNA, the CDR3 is TGTGCCACCAGCAGATGGGGAGGGGAAGCTTTCTTT. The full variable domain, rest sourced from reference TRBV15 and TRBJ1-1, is DAMVIQNPRYQVTQFGKPVTLSCSQTLNHNVMYWYQQKSSQAPKLLFHYYDKDFNNEADTPDNFQSRRPNTSFCFLDIRSPGLGDTAMYLCATSRWGGEAFFGQGTRLTVV.

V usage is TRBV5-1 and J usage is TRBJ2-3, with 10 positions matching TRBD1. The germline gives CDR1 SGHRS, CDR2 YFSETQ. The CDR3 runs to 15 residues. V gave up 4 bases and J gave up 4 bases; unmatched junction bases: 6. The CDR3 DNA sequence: TGCGCCAGCAGCCCCAGGACAGGGGGATCAGATACGCAGTATTTT. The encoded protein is CASSPRTGGSDTQYF.

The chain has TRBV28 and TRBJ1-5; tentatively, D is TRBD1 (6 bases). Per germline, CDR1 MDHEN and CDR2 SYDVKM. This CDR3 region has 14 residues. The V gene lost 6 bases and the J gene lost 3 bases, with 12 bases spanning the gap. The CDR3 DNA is TGTGCCAGCAGCCTGCGGACAGCCAATCAGCCCCAGCATTTT. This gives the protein CASSLRTANQPQHF.

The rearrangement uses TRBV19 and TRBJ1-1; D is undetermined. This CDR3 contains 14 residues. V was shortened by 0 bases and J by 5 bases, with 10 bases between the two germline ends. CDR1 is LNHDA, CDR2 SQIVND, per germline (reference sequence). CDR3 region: CASSIDLEVTEAFF. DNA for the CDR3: TGTGCCAGTAGTATAGACCTGGAGGTGACTGAAGCTTTCTTT.

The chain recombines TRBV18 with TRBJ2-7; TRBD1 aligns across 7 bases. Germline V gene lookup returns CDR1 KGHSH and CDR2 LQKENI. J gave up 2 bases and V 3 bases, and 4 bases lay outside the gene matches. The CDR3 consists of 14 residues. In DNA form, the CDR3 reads TGTGCCAGCTCACCGATAGACAGGGCCTACGAGCAGTACTTC. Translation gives CASSPIDRAYEQYF.

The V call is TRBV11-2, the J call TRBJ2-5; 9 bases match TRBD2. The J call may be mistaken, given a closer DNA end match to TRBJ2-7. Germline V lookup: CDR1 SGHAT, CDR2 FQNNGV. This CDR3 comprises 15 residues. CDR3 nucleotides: TGTGCCAGCAGCCCCCCCGGCGGGAGGGTCCACGAGCAGTACTTC. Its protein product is CASSPPGGRVHEQYF.

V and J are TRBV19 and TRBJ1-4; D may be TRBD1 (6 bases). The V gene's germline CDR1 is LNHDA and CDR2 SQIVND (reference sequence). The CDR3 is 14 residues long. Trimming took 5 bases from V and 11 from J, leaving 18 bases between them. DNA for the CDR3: TGTGCCAGTAGTCAGCCTCCCAGGGGTGGGAAACTGTTTTTT. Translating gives CASSQPPRGGKLFF.